Listed here is a single T cell receptor (beta chain). Germline CDR1 and CDR2: MNHEY and SMNVEV (reference sequence). The CDR3 runs 13 residues. The V and J ends lost 8 bases and 7 bases, in that order; junction bases with no gene match: 10. This record comes from a study of blood T cell repertoires in COVID-19. Study in general: Spain, Italy and the United States supplied samples that represented acute and convalescent COVID-19. Nucleic acid was either cDNA or gDNA, and it came from T cells, B-cell-depleted T cells, or PBMCs.

Per the original data handling: Reference gene primer amplification yielded estimated nucleated cell counts. The assay was immunoSEQ multiplex PCR, and TCRdb's table has in-frame clones only and misses some. V, J and clone size are those of that table, while D and trimming were read from the DNA. The table lists about 330,000 clones, 85% to 90% of them singletons, with 3% to 4% in the top ten. The clonotype originates from a woman aged 45-59 years with active or convalescent COVID-19. Material: peripheral blood. The rearrangement uses TRBV27 and TRBJ1-1, with TRBD1 identical over 7 bases. The CDR3 sequence: CASLGGSEFEAFF. For the CDR3, the DNA is TGTGCCAGCCTAGGGGGCTCGGAGTTTGAAGCTTTCTTT.